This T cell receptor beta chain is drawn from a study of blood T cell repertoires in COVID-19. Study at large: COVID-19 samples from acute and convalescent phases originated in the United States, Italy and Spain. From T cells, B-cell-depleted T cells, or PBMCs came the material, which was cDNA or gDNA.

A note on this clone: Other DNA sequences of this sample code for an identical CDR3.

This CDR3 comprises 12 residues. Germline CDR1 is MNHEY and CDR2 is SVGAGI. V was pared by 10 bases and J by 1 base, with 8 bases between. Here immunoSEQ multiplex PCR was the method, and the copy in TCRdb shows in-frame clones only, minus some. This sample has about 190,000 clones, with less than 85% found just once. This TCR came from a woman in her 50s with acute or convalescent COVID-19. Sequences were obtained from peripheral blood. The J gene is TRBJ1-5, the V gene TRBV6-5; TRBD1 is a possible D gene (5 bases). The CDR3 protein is CATGGSNQPQHF. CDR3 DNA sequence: TGTGCCACCGGGGGGAGCAATCAGCCCCAGCATTTT.